The 28 T cell receptor beta chains below were found in one sample sequenced in a study of cytomegalovirus exposure and HLA in healthy donors (dated by TCRdb to about 2017). The library was generated by the immunoSEQ multiplex PCR assay. For the multiplex PCR, a mixture combining 60 forward primers for TCR Vbeta segments and 13 reverse primers for TCR Jbeta segments was used. The table was pulled from immuneACCESS by TCRdb, which kept in-frame rearrangements only. Such tables lose some clones; where checked, under half of the loss comes from unresolved V genes, and the rest has no known cause. Here the sample has roughly 150,000 clones; approximately 80% occur a single time. Of the sample, 13% to 15% falls within the top ten clones. The sample was PBMCs. Receptor source: a woman between 35 and 50 years old in good health and CMV-seronegative.

V gene TRBV7-6 combines with J gene TRBJ2-1; TRBD1 is a possible D gene (6 bases). V lost 3 bases to trimming and J lost 1 base, with 10 bases between them. The CDR3 sequence is 15 residues long. Per germline, CDR1 SGHVS and CDR2 FNYEAQ. In nucleotides, the CDR3 is TGTGCCAGCAGCTTGCGCGACAGGTCCTACAATGAGCAGTTCTTC. It yields the protein CASSLRDRSYNEQFF.

The chain combines TRBV28 with TRBJ2-7; 8 bases match TRBD2. V was clipped by 4 bases and J by 4 bases; unmatched bases: 9. The CDR3 totals 15 residues. Germline CDR1 MDHEN, CDR2 SYDVKM. The DNA for the CDR3 is TGTGCCAGCAGTTCGGGAGGGCTAGCGACATACGAGCAGTACTTC. Its translation is CASSSGGLATYEQYF.

The genes are TRBV4-3 and TRBJ1-3; D call uncertain. From germline, CDR1 is LGHNA and CDR2 YSLEER. The CDR3 spans 16 residues. V lost 4 bases, J lost 0 bases, and 13 bases lay in between. The CDR3 DNA reads as TGCGCCAGCAGCCCCCGACAAGACCTCTCTGGAAACACCATATATTTT. Residues: CASSPRQDLSGNTIYF.

This chain joins TRBV6-1 and TRBJ1-4; D might be TRBD1 (6 bases). Germline V CDR1 and CDR2: MNHNS, SASEGT. V was pared by 2 bases and J by 8 bases, with 15 bases between. The CDR3 length is 15 residues. The chain's CDR3 is CASSELRGIDEKLFF. The CDR3, as DNA: TGTGCCAGCAGTGAACTTAGGGGGATTGACGAAAAACTGTTTTTT.

This chain connects TRBV19 to TRBJ2-2, with TRBD1 matching over 8 bases. The CDR3 sequence is 14 residues long. Trimming took 8 bases from V and 5 from J; bases not matched to a gene: 7. The germline gives CDR1 LNHDA, CDR2 SQIVND (reference sequence). This chain's CDR3 is CASGGQGETGELFF. CDR3 in DNA: TGTGCCAGTGGCGGACAGGGTGAAACCGGGGAGCTGTTTTTT.

Notes on this clone: Other DNA sequences in this sample translate to the same CDR3. The chain is built from TRBV19 and TRBJ2-7; the D gene is possibly TRBD1 (5 bases). Per germline, CDR1 LNHDA and CDR2 SQIVND (reference sequence). Trimming removed 4 bases from V and 3 bases from J, with 13 bases in between. This CDR3 has 14 residues. Here the CDR3 DNA reads TGTGCCAGTAGTAGCCAAGACAGTAACTACGAGCAGTACTTC. This gives the protein CASSSQDSNYEQYF.

The chain has TRBV6-6 and TRBJ2-3, with D possibly TRBD1 on 6 matching bases. Germline-derived CDR1 and CDR2 are MNHNY and SVGAGI (reference sequence). V was trimmed by 6 bases and J by 0 bases, leaving 10 bases between them. This CDR3 has 14 amino acids. The chain's CDR3 is CASRVGGSTDTQYF. The CDR3 DNA sequence: TGTGCCAGCAGAGTAGGGGGAAGCACAGATACGCAGTATTTT.

J is TRBJ2-1 and V is TRBV15; weak D call: TRBD2 (7 bases). The CDR3 extends over 14 amino acids. Per germline, CDR1 LNHNV and CDR2 YYDKDF (reference sequence). The V and J ends lost 1 base and 15 bases respectively, with 19 bases between them. The CDR3 reads CATSRGGHPGGPFF. CDR3 nucleotides: TGTGCCACCAGCAGAGGAGGACACCCCGGGGGGCCGTTCTTC.

CDR3 nucleotides: TGTGCCAGCAGCCCCCTGGGGGGATTGGAAGAGACCCAGTACTTC. Its protein product is CASSPLGGLEETQYF. The chain recombines TRBV9 with TRBJ2-5, with a weak D call TRBD2 (6 bases). The CDR3 length is 15 residues. V gave up 4 bases and J gave up 3 bases, with 16 bases separating them. Germline V gene sequence: CDR1 SGDLS, CDR2 YYNGEE.

The chain employs TRBV21-1 and TRBJ1-2; TRBD1 is taken as the D call from the table, unchecked against the DNA. TRBV21-1 constitutes a pseudogene. The CDR3 runs to 15 residues. CDR3 DNA sequence: TGTGCCAACAGCAAAGGTGGGACAGGGTCATATGGCTACACCTTC. It is translated as CANSKGGTGSYGYTF.

This clone was recorded only once. The V gene is TRBV4-3, the J gene TRBJ2-2, with D perhaps matching TRBD2 (7 bases). CDR3 length: 18 residues. Germline V CDR1 and CDR2: LGHNA, YSLEER. Trimming removed 2 bases from V and 6 bases from J, with 22 bases in between. The CDR3 DNA reads TGCGCCAGCAGCCAAAGGGGGAGGGGAGGGTTGGTAGCCGGGGAGCTGTTTTTT. It yields the protein CASSQRGRGGLVAGELFF.

In its sample, this clone was seen once. The gene calls are TRBV18 and TRBJ2-1, with 8 bases aligning to TRBD2. V shed 2 bases, J shed 0 bases, and the junction held 0 bases outside the gene matches. The germline CDR1 and CDR2 sequences are KGHSH and LQKENI. The CDR3 runs to 15 residues. The CDR3 loop is CASSPGTSSYNEQFF. CDR3 DNA sequence: TGTGCCAGCTCACCAGGGACTAGCTCCTACAATGAGCAGTTCTTC.

The chain employs TRBV2 and TRBJ2-7, with D perhaps matching TRBD2 (5 bases). Germline V lookup: CDR1 SNHLY, CDR2 FYNNEI. This CDR3 has 12 amino acids. V was shortened by 6 bases and J by 6 bases, with 12 bases between the two germline ends. CDR3 sequence reads: CASREVTSEQYF. CDR3 sequence (DNA): TGTGCCAGCAGGGAGGTAACGAGCGAGCAGTACTTC.

This clone showed up just once. J is TRBJ1-2 and V is TRBV19; D is ambiguous. V was shortened by 3 bases and J by 4 bases, with 15 bases between the two germline ends. This CDR3 is built from 15 residues. CDR1 is LNHDA and CDR2 is SQIVND in the germline V gene (reference sequence). CDR3 sequence reads: CASSIDGSPGYGYTF. CDR3 DNA sequence: TGTGCCAGTAGTATCGACGGCAGCCCAGGCTATGGCTACACCTTC.

Here the CDR3 reads CAIKTGGDSTDTQYF. The CDR3 DNA reads TGTGCCATCAAAACAGGGGGGGACAGCACAGATACGCAGTATTTT. The chain uses TRBV10-3 and TRBJ2-3, with D possibly being TRBD1 (8 bases). The CDR3 spans 15 residues. V was pared by 7 bases and J by 0 bases, with 14 bases between. Looked up from germline, CDR1 is ENHRY and CDR2 is SYGVKD.

This rearrangement joins TRBV5-4 to TRBJ2-5; TRBD2 might be the D (6 bases). V lost 0 bases and J lost 2, with 11 bases in between. This CDR3 region has 15 residues. From germline, CDR1 is SGHNT and CDR2 YYREEE (reference sequence). The CDR3 region is CASSLAGGAQETQYF. Here the CDR3 DNA reads TGTGCCAGCAGCTTGGCCGGCGGGGCTCAAGAGACCCAGTACTTC. The complete variable domain, with remaining parts taken from reference TRBV5-4 and TRBJ2-5, reads ETGVTQSPTHLIKTRGQQVTLRCSSQSGHNTVSWYQQALGQGPQFIFQYYREEENGRGNFPPRFSGLQFPNYSSELNVNALELDDSALYLCASSLAGGAQETQYFGPGTRLLVL.

J is TRBJ2-1 and V is TRBV5-1; TRBD2 aligns across 12 bases. Trimming cost V 4 bases and J 15 bases; bases outside gene matches: 8. CDR3 length: 13 amino acids. Germline V gene lookup returns CDR1 SGHRS and CDR2 YFSETQ. The CDR3: CASSGLAGGLGFF. The DNA of the CDR3 is TGCGCCAGCAGCGGCCTAGCGGGGGGGCTCGGGTTCTTC.

In DNA form, the CDR3 reads TGTGCCAGCAGTGGCCTCAGAGGCGTTACCTACGAGCAGTACTTC. Encoded protein: CASSGLRGVTYEQYF. The rearrangement joins TRBV6-1 to TRBJ2-7; D unresolved. Germline CDR1 reads MNHNS; CDR2 reads SASEGT. CDR3 length: 15 residues. The V end lost 4 bases, the J end lost 2 bases, and 15 bases lay between the germline ends.

This rearrangement joins TRBV5-1 to TRBJ2-7; 8 nucleotides align to TRBD1. The ends lost 4 bases at V and 2 bases at J; junction bases unmatched: 5. The germline V gene encodes CDR1 SGHRS and CDR2 YFSETQ. This CDR3 has 14 residues. CDR3 DNA sequence: TGCGCCAGCAGCCTACGGACAGGGCCCTACGAGCAGTACTTC. Protein product: CASSLRTGPYEQYF.

The gene calls are TRBV6-1 and TRBJ1-5; no firm D call. Germline V gene data show CDR1 as MNHNS and CDR2 as SASEGT. Trimming left V 5 bases short and J 0 bases short, with 11 bases between. The CDR3 is made up of 15 amino acids. The CDR3 here is CASSPGTYSNQPQHF. The CDR3 DNA reads as TGTGCCAGCAGTCCGGGAACATATAGCAATCAGCCCCAGCATTTT.

CDR3 sequence: CASSYRGGRYEQYF. The CDR3 nucleotides are TGTGCCAGCAGTTATCGGGGAGGACGCTACGAGCAGTACTTC. The chain recombines TRBV27 with TRBJ2-7; tentative D call: TRBD2 (6 bases). V shed 4 bases and J shed 3 bases, with 13 bases lying between them. The CDR3 loop spans 14 amino acids. Germline values: CDR1 MNHEY, CDR2 SMNVEV (reference sequence).

The V and J genes are TRBV7-9 and TRBJ2-5; D not certain. The CDR3 sequence is 14 residues long. Trimming stripped 5 bases from V and 5 bases from J, with 15 bases between. CDR1 is SEHNR and CDR2 is FQNEAQ in the germline V gene (reference sequence). The CDR3 bases are TGTGCCAGCAGCCCCCCACCAGGATGGGAGACCCAGTACTTC. Its translation: CASSPPPGWETQYF.

This clone was seen just once. This chain uses TRBV2 with TRBJ1-1; D is perhaps TRBD1 (5 bases). V was shortened by 6 bases and J by 3 bases, with 11 bases between the two germline ends. The CDR3 contains 13 residues. CDR1 SNHLY and CDR2 FYNNEI come from the germline V gene. CDR3 sequence reads: CASSLGGDTEAFF. In DNA form, the CDR3 reads TGTGCCAGCAGCCTGGGAGGGGACACTGAAGCTTTCTTT.

The V gene is TRBV4-2, the J gene TRBJ1-6; D may be TRBD1 (5 bases). Trimming removed 0 bases from V and 7 bases from J, with 13 bases in between. The CDR3 is 16 amino acids. Germline CDR1 LGHNA, CDR2 YNFKEQ. CDR3 residues: CASSQDQYQGNSPLHF. CDR3 bases: TGTGCCAGCAGCCAAGATCAATACCAGGGAAATTCACCCCTCCACTTT.

This clone was found once. The chain carries TRBV28 and TRBJ1-2; perhaps TRBD1 as D (5 bases). The CDR3 is made up of 14 amino acids. Germline values: CDR1 MDHEN, CDR2 SYDVKM. Trimming took off 2 bases at V and 6 bases at J, with 13 bases between the two ends. CDR3 nucleotide sequence: TGTGCCAGCAGTTTAGGGGCAGGGTGGAATGGCTACACCTTC. Protein: CASSLGAGWNGYTF.

This clone was seen a handful of times. The V call is TRBV5-4, the J call TRBJ2-1, with D tentatively TRBD2 (5 bases). The CDR3 is made up of 14 amino acids. The germline gives CDR1 SGHNT, CDR2 YYREEE (reference sequence). V gave up 0 bases and J gave up 6 bases, with 10 bases separating them. In nucleotides, the CDR3 is TGTGCCAGCAGCTTGGTTGCTAGCCCCAATGAGCAGTTCTTC. Translation: CASSLVASPNEQFF.

The chain is built from TRBV5-6 and TRBJ2-7, with 7 bases aligning to TRBD2. This CDR3 comprises 17 residues. V shed 0 bases, J shed 3 bases, and the junction held 12 bases outside the gene matches. The germline CDR1 and CDR2 sequences are SGHDT and YYEEEE. This CDR3 reads CASSLVVSAGEIYEQYF. The CDR3 DNA reads as TGTGCCAGCAGCTTGGTTGTTTCGGCGGGAGAGATCTACGAGCAGTACTTC. The whole variable domain, remainder taken from reference TRBV5-6 and TRBJ2-7, is DAGVTQSPTHLIKTRGQQVTLRCSPKSGHDTVSWYQQALGQGPQFIFQYYEEEERQRGNFPDRFSGHQFPNYSSELNVNALLLGDSALYLCASSLVVSAGEIYEQYFGPGTRLTVT.

V is TRBV7-2 and J is TRBJ1-1, with D possibly being TRBD1 (6 bases). With 3 bases removed from V and 2 bases from J, the gap between germline ends came to 7 bases. CDR1 is SGHTA, CDR2 FQGNSA, per germline. The CDR3 is 13 residues long. The CDR3 here is CASSFGGNTEAFF. CDR3 coding DNA: TGTGCCAGCAGCTTTGGGGGCAACACTGAAGCTTTCTTT.